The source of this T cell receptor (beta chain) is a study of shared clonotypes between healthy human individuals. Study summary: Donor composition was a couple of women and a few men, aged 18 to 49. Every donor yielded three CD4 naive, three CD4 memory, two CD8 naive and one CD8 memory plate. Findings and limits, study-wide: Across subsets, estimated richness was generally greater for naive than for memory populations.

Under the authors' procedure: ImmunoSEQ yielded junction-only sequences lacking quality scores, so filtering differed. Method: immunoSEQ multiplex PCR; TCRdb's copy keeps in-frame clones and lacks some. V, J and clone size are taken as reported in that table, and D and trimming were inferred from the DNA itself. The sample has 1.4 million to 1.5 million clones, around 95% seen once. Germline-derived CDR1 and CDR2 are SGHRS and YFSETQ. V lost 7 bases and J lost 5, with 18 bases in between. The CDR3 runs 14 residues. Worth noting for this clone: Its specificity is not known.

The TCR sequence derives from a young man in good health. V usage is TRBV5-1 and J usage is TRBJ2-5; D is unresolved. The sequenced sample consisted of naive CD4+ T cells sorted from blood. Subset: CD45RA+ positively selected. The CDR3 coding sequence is TGCGCCAGCGCCCCCTCCCTCTCTGGGGAGACCCAGTACTTC. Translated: CASAPSLSGETQYF. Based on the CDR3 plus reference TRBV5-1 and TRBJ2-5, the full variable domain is KAGVTQTPRYLIKTRGQQVTLSCSPISGHRSVSWYQQTPGQGLQFLFEYFSETQRNKGNFPGRFSGRQFSNSRSEMNVSTLELGDSALYLCASAPSLSGETQYFGPGTRLLVL.